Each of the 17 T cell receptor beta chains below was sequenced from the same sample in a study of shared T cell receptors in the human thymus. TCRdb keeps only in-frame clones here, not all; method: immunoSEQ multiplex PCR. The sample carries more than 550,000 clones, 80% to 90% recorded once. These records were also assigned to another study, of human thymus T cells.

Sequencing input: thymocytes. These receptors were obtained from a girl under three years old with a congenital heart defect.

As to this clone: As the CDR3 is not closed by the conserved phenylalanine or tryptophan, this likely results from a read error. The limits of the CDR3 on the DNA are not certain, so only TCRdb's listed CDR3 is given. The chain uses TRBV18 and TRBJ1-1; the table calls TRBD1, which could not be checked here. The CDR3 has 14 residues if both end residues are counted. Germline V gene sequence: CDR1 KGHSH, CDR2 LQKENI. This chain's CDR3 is CASSPSHRGTDSSI.

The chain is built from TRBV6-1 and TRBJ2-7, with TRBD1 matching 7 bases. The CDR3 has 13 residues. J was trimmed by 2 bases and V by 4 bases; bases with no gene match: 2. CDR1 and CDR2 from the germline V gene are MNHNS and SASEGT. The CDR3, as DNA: TGTGCCAGCAGTGCGACAGGGACCTACGAGCAGTACTTC. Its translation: CASSATGTYEQYF.

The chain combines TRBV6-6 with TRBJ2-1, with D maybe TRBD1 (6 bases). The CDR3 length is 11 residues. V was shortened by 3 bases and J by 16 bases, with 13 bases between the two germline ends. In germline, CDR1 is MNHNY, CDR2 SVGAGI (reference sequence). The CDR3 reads CASSYDGQLFF. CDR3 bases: TGTGCCAGCAGTTATGACGGACAGCTTTTCTTC.

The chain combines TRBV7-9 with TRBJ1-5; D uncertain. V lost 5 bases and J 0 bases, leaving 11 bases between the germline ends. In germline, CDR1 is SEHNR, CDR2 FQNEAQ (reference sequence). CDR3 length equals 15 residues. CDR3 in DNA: TGTGCCAGCAGCCCTGCCCTAGGTAGCAATCAGCCCCAGCATTTT. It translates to CASSPALGSNQPQHF.

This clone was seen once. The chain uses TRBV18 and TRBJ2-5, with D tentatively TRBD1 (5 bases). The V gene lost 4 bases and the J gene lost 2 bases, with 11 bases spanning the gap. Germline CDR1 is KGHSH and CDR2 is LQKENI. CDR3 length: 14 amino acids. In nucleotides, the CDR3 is TGTGCCAGCTCACGCGACAGAAATCAAGAGACCCAGTACTTC. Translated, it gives CASSRDRNQETQYF.

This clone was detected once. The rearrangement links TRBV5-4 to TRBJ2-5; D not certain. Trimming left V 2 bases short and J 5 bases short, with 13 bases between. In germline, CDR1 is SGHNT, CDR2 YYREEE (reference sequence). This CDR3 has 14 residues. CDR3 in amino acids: CASSFRRFGETQYF. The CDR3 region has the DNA TGTGCCAGCAGCTTTCGGCGGTTCGGGGAGACCCAGTACTTC.

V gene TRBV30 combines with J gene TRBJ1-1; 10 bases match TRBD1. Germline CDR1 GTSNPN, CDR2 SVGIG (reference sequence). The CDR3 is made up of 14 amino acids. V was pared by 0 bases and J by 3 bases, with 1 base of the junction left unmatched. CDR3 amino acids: CAWSVGTGDTEAFF. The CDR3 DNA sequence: TGTGCCTGGAGTGTAGGGACAGGGGACACTGAAGCTTTCTTT.

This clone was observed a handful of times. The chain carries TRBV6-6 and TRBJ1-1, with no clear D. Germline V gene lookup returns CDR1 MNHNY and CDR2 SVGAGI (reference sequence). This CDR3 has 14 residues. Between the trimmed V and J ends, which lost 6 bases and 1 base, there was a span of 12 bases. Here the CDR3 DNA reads TGTGCCAGCAGCCCGGAGCTGTCGAACACTGAAGCTTTCTTT. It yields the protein CASSPELSNTEAFF.

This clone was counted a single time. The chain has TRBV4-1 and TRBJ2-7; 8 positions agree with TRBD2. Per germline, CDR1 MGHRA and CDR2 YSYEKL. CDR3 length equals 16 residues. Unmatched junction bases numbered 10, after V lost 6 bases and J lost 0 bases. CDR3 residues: CASSSSGGTSSYEQYF. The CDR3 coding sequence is TGCGCCAGCAGTTCCAGCGGGGGCACGAGCTCCTACGAGCAGTACTTC.

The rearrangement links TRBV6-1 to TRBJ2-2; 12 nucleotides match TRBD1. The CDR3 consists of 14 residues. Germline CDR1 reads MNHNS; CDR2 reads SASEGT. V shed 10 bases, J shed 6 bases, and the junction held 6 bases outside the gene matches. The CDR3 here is CATRDRGRAGELFF. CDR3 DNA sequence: TGTGCCACAAGGGACAGGGGGCGCGCCGGGGAGCTGTTTTTT.

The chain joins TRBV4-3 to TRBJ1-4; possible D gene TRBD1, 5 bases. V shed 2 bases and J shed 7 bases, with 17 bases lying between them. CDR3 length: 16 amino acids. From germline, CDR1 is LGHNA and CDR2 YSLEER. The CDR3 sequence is CASSQLGWGVGEKLFF. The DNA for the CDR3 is TGCGCCAGCAGCCAACTTGGTTGGGGGGTGGGTGAAAAACTGTTTTTT.

The CDR3 here is CASSQGRRDRGLGNNYGYTF. For the CDR3, the DNA is TGTGCCAGCAGCCAAGGTCGCCGGGACAGGGGCTTGGGAAATAACTATGGCTACACCTTC. The chain has TRBV14 and TRBJ1-2, with 10 positions matching TRBD1. CDR1 and CDR2 (germline): SGHDN, FVKESK. The CDR3 sequence is 20 residues long. With V trimmed by 1 base and J by 1 base, 15 bases remained unmatched.

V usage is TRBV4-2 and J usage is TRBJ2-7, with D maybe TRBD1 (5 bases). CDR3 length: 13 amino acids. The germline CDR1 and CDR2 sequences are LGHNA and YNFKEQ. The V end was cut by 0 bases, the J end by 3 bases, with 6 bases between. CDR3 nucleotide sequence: TGTGCCAGCAGCCAAGACAGGGACTACGAGCAGTACTTC. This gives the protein CASSQDRDYEQYF.

The DNA for the CDR3 is TGTGCCAGCAGCTCTAGAGGGTACACCGGGGAGCTGTTTTTT. Translating it yields CASSSRGYTGELFF. The V gene is TRBV7-6, the J gene TRBJ2-2; D perhaps matches TRBD2 (5 bases). There are 14 residues in the CDR3. V lost 4 bases, J lost 3 bases, and 9 bases lay in between. Per germline, CDR1 SGHVS and CDR2 FNYEAQ.

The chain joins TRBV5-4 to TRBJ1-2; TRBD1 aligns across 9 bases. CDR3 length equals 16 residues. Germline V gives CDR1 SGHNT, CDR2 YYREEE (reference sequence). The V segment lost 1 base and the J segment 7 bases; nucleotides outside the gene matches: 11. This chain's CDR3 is CASSLCGTGISRGYTF. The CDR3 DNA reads TGTGCCAGCAGCTTGTGCGGGACAGGGATCTCCCGTGGCTACACCTTC.

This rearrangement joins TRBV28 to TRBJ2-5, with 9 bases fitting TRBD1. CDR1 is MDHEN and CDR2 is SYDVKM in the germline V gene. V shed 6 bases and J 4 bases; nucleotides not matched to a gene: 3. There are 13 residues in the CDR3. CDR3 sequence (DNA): TGTGCCAGCAGAACAGGGGGCGTAGAGACCCAGTACTTC. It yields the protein CASRTGGVETQYF.

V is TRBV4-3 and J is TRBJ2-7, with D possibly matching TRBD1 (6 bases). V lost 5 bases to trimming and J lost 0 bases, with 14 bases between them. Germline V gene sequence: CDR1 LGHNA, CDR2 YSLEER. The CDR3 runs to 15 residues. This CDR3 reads CASSSGAGASYEQYF. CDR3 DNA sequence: TGCGCCAGCAGCTCAGGGGCAGGGGCCTCCTACGAGCAGTACTTC.